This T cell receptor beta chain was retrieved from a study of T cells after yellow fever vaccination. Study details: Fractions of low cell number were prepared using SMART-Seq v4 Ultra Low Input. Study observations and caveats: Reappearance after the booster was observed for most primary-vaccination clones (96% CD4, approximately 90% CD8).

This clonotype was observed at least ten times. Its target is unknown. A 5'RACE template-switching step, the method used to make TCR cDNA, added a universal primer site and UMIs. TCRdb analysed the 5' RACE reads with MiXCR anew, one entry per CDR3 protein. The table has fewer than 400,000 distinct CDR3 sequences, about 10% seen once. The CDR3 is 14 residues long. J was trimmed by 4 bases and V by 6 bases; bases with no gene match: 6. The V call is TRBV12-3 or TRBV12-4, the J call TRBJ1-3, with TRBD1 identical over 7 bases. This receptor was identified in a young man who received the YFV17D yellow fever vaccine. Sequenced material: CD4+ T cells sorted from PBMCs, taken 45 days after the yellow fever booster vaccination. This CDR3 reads CASRETGSGNTIYF. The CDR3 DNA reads TGTGCCAGCAGGGAGACAGGGTCGGGAAACACCATATATTTT.